Listed below are T cell receptor beta chains from one sample, sequenced in a study of tumor-infiltrating lymphocytes in oesophageal squamous cell carcinoma. TCRdb re-derived calls from the PCR reads in MiXCR, one entry per CDR3 protein. The sample lists around 22,000 distinct CDR3 sequences; around 40% were seen once. The sample was esophageal tumor tissue. The receptors shown here come from a male donor with esophageal squamous cell carcinoma. CDR3s include the opening cysteine and the closing phenylalanine or tryptophan. The D gene is left open where the match is weak. Size is stated for part of the rows, as once, few or many counts, or as a class when the clone is expanded.

>TRBJ2-1|-|TRBV19|TRBD1
TGTGCCAGTAGTAGACCGGGACAGGGCTACGAGCAGTTCTTC
CASSRPGQGYEQFF
>TRBJ2-5|medium-sized|TRBV7-8|TRBD2
TGTGCCAGCAGCTTAAGGCCTAGCGGGGGGGCCGGGGAGACCCAGTACTTC
CASSLRPSGGAGETQYF
>TRBJ2-5|many|TRBV11-2|-
TGTGCCAGCAGCTTAGCCGGTTTCTCGACGGTGCAGTACTTC
CASSLAGFSTVQYF
>TRBJ2-7|many|TRBV6-1|-
TGTGCCAGCAGTTTCCAACCGCGTCAGTACGAGCAGTACTTC
CASSFQPRQYEQYF
>TRBJ2-7|-|TRBV7-3|TRBD2
TGTGCCAGCAGCTTGGGACTAGGGAGCTACGAGCAGTACTTC
CASSLGLGSYEQYF
>TRBJ2-7|once|TRBV28|-
TGTGCCAGCGAGGAGGGGGGTTACGAGCAGTACTTC
CASEEGGYEQYF
>TRBJ2-7|-|TRBV10-1|-
-
CASMGGLGLHLRF
>TRBJ2-7|-|TRBV7-9|TRBD1
TGTGCCAGCAGCCAAACAGGGGACCAGCTACGCGAGCAGTACTTC
CASSQTGDQLREQYF
>TRBJ2-7|-|TRBV12-3/TRBV12-4|-
TGTGCCAGCAGTTTTAGGGCGGAGGCCTACGAGCAGTACTTC
CASSFRAEAYEQYF
>TRBJ2-4|-|TRBV7-4|TRBD1
TGTGCCAGCAGCTTAAGAGGGACAGAAAACATTCAGTACTTC
CASSLRGTENIQYF
>TRBJ2-7|medium-sized|TRBV7-8|-
TGTGCCAGCAGCTTGGGTTTGGCGGGTGGATTCTACGAGCAGTACTTC
CASSLGLAGGFYEQYF
>TRBJ2-6|medium-sized|TRBV7-2|-
TGTGCCAGCAGCCACGACAGGAGGTCTGGGGCCAACGTCCTGACTTTC
CASSHDRRSGANVLTF
>TRBJ1-1|many|TRBV24-1|-
TGTGCCACCAGGGAGGGGGCTGAAGCTTTCTTT
CATREGAEAFF
>TRBJ2-7|-|TRBV28|TRBD2
TGTGCCAGCAATGGCGGGACTACCTACGAGCAGTACTTC
CASNGGTTYEQYF
>TRBJ2-4|many|TRBV5-1|-
TGCGCCAGCAGCTTGGTGGCGGGGCCCAAAAACATTCAGTACTTC
CASSLVAGPKNIQYF
>TRBJ2-3|medium-sized|TRBV12-3/TRBV12-4|-
TGTGCCAGCAGTTTCGGGGGAAGCACAGATACGCAGTATTTT
CASSFGGSTDTQYF
>TRBJ2-7|many|TRBV27|-
TGTGCCAGCAGTTTACTACAGCGCTCCTACGAGCAGTACTTC
CASSLLQRSYEQYF
>TRBJ1-6|once|TRBV6-6|-
TGTGCTTCAGGGGTTGATTCACCCCTCCACTTT
CASGVDSPLHF
>TRBJ2-5|many|TRBV5-8|-
TGTGCCAGCAGCTTAGGGACGCATGAAGAGACCCAGTACTTC
CASSLGTHEETQYF
>TRBJ2-1|many|TRBV24-1|TRBD2
TGTGCCACCAGTGACCCCGGACTAGCGGGAGGGGTCAATCTTGGGAATGAGCAGTTCTTC
CATSDPGLAGGVNLGNEQFF
>TRBJ2-1|once|TRBV7-4|TRBD2
TGTGCCAGCAGCGAACTATCGGGAGGGCTGATTGAGCAGTTCTTC
CASSELSGGLIEQFF
>TRBJ2-5|few|TRBV14|TRBD2
TGTGCCAGCAGCCAAGTGGCTAGCGGGGTTCCCCAAGAGACCCAGTACTTC
CASSQVASGVPQETQYF
>TRBJ2-3|-|TRBV7-3|TRBD2
TGTGCCAGCAGCTTTGTAGCGGGGGGCACTAGCACAGATACGCAGTATTTT
CASSFVAGGTSTDTQYF
>TRBJ2-7|-|TRBV7-2|-
TGTGCCAGCAGCTTAACTTCAAGGGGGGGCGTCTACGAGCAGTACTTC
CASSLTSRGGVYEQYF
>TRBJ1-1|few|TRBV15|TRBD1
TGTGCCACCAGCAGAGATCAGGGGGTTAGGACTGAAGCTTTCTTT
CATSRDQGVRTEAFF
>TRBJ2-7|-|TRBV7-9|-
TGTGCCAGCAGCTTAGCTTCAGGTCCCGAGCAGTACTTC
CASSLASGPEQYF
>TRBJ2-5|-|TRBV11-2|-
TGTGCCAGCAGCCGGGACTCAATCACAGGGGAGACCCAGTACTTC
CASSRDSITGETQYF
>TRBJ2-6|medium-sized|TRBV12-3/TRBV12-4|-
TGTGCCAGCAGTTTGACGTTCTCTGGGGCCAACGTCCTGACTTTC
CASSLTFSGANVLTF
>TRBJ2-5|-|TRBV6-1|-
TGTGCCAGCCGATTCGGGGGGCGAAGTGAGACCCAGTACTTC
CASRFGGRSETQYF
>TRBJ1-2|few|TRBV7-6|-
TGTGCCAGCAGCTTAAGAGGGGGGGACTATGGCTACACCTTC
CASSLRGGDYGYTF
>TRBJ1-2|many|TRBV6-1|-
TGTGCCAGCAGTTATGAATTCTCCGGGTCCCAGAGGTATGGCTACACCTTC
CASSYEFSGSQRYGYTF
>TRBJ2-1|many|TRBV11-3|-
TGTGCCAGCAGCTTAGATACCGGGACACAGGGTGAGCAGTTCTTC
CASSLDTGTQGEQFF
>TRBJ2-7|-|TRBV7-9|-
TGTGCCAGCAGCTTAGGGCAGAGCTCCTACGAGCAGTACTTC
CASSLGQSSYEQYF
>TRBJ2-2|few|TRBV7-3|TRBD1
TGTGCCAGCAGCATATTACAGGGGGCAAGCGGGGAGCTGTTTTTT
CASSILQGASGELFF
>TRBJ2-7|-|TRBV2|-
TGTGCCAGCGAACAGGAGGCCTGGGGCGAGCAGTACTTC
CASEQEAWGEQYF
>TRBJ2-2|-|TRBV6-6|-
TGTGCCAGCAGTTACAGGGGGGACACCGGGGAGCTGTTTTTT
CASSYRGDTGELFF
>TRBJ2-1|-|TRBV7-2|TRBD2
TGTGCCAGCAGGAATAGCGGGAGGGCCACGTACAATGAGCAGTTCTTC
CASRNSGRATYNEQFF
>TRBJ2-1|-|TRBV10-1|-
TGCGCCAGCGGGGGTAGCGGCAATGAGCAGTTCTTC
CASGGSGNEQFF
>TRBJ2-5|few|TRBV5-1|TRBD1
TGCGCCAGCAGCAACATAGACAGGGGGGAAGAGACCCAGTACTTC
CASSNIDRGEETQYF
>TRBJ2-5|-|TRBV2|TRBD2
TGTGCCAGTCTTCTAGCGGGGGGGGCCCAGTACTTC
CASLLAGGAQYF
>TRBJ2-5|-|TRBV11-3|TRBD1
TGTGCCAGCAGGACAGGGGTCGGCGAGACCCAGTACTTC
CASRTGVGETQYF
>TRBJ2-5|many|TRBV5-1|TRBD2
TGCGCCAGCAGCCAAATCATAGCGGGAGGGCCAGAAGAGACCCAGTACTTC
CASSQIIAGGPEETQYF
>TRBJ1-1|many|TRBV6-1|-
TGTGCCAGCAGTTATGGGGGGGGAAGGAACGGTGAAGCTTTCTTT
CASSYGGGRNGEAFF
>TRBJ1-1|many|TRBV18|-
TGTGCCAGCTCACTCGGGGGGGGAAAGAACACTGAAGCTTTCTTT
CASSLGGGKNTEAFF
>TRBJ2-3|-|TRBV6-1|-
TGTGCCAGCAGTTATGCTTTAGGAGATACGCAGTATTTT
CASSYALGDTQYF